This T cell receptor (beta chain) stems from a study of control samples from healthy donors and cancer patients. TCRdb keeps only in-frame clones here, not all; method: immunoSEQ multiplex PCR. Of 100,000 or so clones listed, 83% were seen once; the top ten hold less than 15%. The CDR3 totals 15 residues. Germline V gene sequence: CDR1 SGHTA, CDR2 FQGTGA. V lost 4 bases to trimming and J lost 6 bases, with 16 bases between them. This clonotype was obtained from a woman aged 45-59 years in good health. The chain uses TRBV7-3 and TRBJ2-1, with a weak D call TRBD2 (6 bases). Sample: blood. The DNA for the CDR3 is TGTGCCAGCAGCTCTGGCGGGCCTAGCGTCAATGAGCAGTTCTTC. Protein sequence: CASSSGGPSVNEQFF.